This note documents a single TCR beta chain sequence. Antigen unknown. Produced via immunoSEQ multiplex PCR; TCRdb's table is partial and in-frame only. The table lists around 320,000 clones, about 82% of them singletons. The sample originates from a study of Ad26.COV2.S vaccination and SARS-CoV-2 variants. Study background: Doses of Ad26.COV2.S were injected into muscle once or twice, 56 days apart.

V trimming: 7 bases; J trimming: 1 base; junction bases outside the gene matches: 4. The CDR3 has 14 residues. CDR1 is MNHNY and CDR2 is SVGAGI in the germline V gene (reference sequence). Study-wide points: The placebo group had lower spike-specific TCR breadth than the vaccine recipients did. TCR breadth and depth estimates may have understated total T cell responses.

Treatment noted: about 20 received Ad26.COV2.S at low or high dose, single or two shots; about 5 received placebo; per-sample allocation not given. Following the first vaccine or placebo injection, samples were taken on day 63. An Ad26 vector that expressed Wuhan-strain SARS-CoV-2 spike constituted the vaccine. V is TRBV6-6 and J is TRBJ2-3; 8 bases agree with TRBD1. This receptor was taken from a person aged 18-60 years who received the Ad26.COV2.S COVID-19 vaccine or a placebo. The material sequenced was peripheral blood, taken in a trial of Ad26.COV2.S vaccine versus placebo. In nucleotides, the CDR3 is TGTGCCAGCATCCCGACAGGGGGCACAGATACGCAGTATTTT. Translated, it gives CASIPTGGTDTQYF.